This section outlines one T cell receptor beta chain sequence together with its context. This record comes from a study of T cell changes during pregnancy in multiple sclerosis. The CDR3 spans 12 residues. Germline V CDR1 and CDR2: SQVTM, ANQGSEA. V was cut by 1 base and J by 1 base, with 4 bases left in between. Method: immunoSEQ multiplex PCR; TCRdb's copy keeps in-frame clones and lacks some. This sample has approximately 100,000 clones, with more than 85% found just once. The material was peripheral blood, obtained in the second trimester of pregnancy. The genes are TRBV29-1 and TRBJ1-1; unclear D gene. The TCR was taken from a female donor with multiple sclerosis, enrolled in a pregnancy study. This CDR3 reads CSVEGGNTEAFF. In DNA form, the CDR3 reads TGCAGCGTTGAAGGCGGGAACACTGAAGCTTTCTTT.